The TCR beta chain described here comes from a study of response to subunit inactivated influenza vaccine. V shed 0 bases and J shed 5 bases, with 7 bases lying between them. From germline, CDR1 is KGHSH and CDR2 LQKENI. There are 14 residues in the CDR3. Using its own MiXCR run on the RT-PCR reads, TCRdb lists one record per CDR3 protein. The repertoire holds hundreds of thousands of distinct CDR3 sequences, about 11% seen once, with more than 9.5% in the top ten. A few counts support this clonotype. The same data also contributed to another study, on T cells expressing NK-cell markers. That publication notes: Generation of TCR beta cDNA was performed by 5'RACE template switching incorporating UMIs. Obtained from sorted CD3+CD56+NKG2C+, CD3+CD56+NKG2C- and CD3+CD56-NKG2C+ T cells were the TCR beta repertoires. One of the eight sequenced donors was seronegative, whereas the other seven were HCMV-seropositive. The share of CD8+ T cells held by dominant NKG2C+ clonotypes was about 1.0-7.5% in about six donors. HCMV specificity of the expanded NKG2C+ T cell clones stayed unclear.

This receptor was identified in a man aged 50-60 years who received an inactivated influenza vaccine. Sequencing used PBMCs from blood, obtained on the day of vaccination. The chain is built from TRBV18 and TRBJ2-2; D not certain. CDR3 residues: CASSPPRRTGELFF. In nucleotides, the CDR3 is TGTGCCAGCTCACCACCCCGTAGGACCGGGGAGCTGTTTTTT.